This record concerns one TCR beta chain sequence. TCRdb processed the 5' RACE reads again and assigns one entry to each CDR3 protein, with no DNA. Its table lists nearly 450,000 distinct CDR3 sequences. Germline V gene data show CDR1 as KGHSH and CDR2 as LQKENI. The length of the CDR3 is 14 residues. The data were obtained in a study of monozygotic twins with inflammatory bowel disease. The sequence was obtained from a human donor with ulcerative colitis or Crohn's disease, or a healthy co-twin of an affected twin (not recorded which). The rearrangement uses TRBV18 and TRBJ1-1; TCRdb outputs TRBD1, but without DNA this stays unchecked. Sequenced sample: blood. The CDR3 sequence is CASLAGRENTEAFF.